A single sample is the source of the 22 T cell receptor beta chains below, sequenced in a study of blood T cell repertoires in COVID-19. Some clones are missing from TCRdb's copy, which holds only in-frame ones; the method was immunoSEQ multiplex PCR. Of fewer than 85,000 clones listed, around nine tenths are singletons. The sequenced material came from peripheral blood. The source of these receptors is a man aged 50 to 60 with active COVID-19.

Here the CDR3 reads CATSDLRGQVGVAEQFF. The CDR3 nucleotides read TGTGCCACCAGTGATTTGCGAGGACAGGTGGGGGTCGCTGAGCAGTTCTTC. The gene calls are TRBV24-1 and TRBJ2-1, with TRBD1 matching over 7 bases. The V segment lost 0 bases and the J segment 9 bases; nucleotides outside the gene matches: 13. The CDR3 runs 17 residues. Per the germline V gene, CDR1 is KGHDR and CDR2 is SFDVKD.

The V call is TRBV5-5, the J call TRBJ2-7, with D possibly TRBD2 on 6 matching bases. Trimming cost V 5 bases and J 5 bases, with 11 bases left between them. Germline CDR1 reads SGHKS; CDR2 reads YYEKEE (reference sequence). The CDR3 runs 12 residues. The CDR3 DNA follows: TGTGCCAGCAGGAAGTGGGGGGACGAGCAGTACTTC. Residues: CASRKWGDEQYF.

J is TRBJ2-1 and V is TRBV5-1, with 7 bases that match TRBD2. Unmatched junction bases numbered 11, after V lost 0 bases and J lost 5 bases. CDR1 is SGHRS and CDR2 is YFSETQ in the germline V gene. The CDR3 covers 17 residues. The CDR3 loop reads CASSLAFSPSGNNEQFF. DNA of the CDR3: TGCGCCAGCAGCTTGGCCTTTAGCCCCAGCGGGAACAATGAGCAGTTCTTC.

The chain uses TRBV10-3 and TRBJ1-2, with D perhaps matching TRBD1 (6 bases). The CDR3 length is 14 residues. Germline CDR1 ENHRY, CDR2 SYGVKD. V shed 4 bases and J shed 0 bases, with 9 bases lying between them. The CDR3 DNA follows: TGTGCCATCAGTGGGGGGGGCACTAACTATGGCTACACCTTC. Translating it yields CAISGGGTNYGYTF.

This sequence joins TRBV7-8 and TRBJ1-2; D might be TRBD1 (6 bases). Trimming stripped 5 bases from V and 6 bases from J, with 7 bases between. CDR1 is SGHVS and CDR2 is FQNEAQ in the germline V gene. The CDR3 is made up of 11 amino acids. CDR3 protein: CASSQGHGYTF. CDR3 in DNA: TGTGCCAGCAGCCAGGGGCATGGCTACACCTTC. Looking up the rest from reference TRBV7-8 and TRBJ1-2 gives the full variable domain: GAGVSQSPRYKVAKRGQDVALRCDPISGHVSLFWYQQALGQGPEFLTYFQNEAQLDKSGLPSDRFFAERPEGSVSTLKIQRTQQEDSAVYLCASSQGHGYTFGSGTRLTVV.

J is TRBJ2-3 and V is TRBV24-1, with 12 positions matching TRBD2. Germline CDR1 KGHDR, CDR2 SFDVKD. This CDR3 is 17 amino acids long. V was clipped by 3 bases and J by 5 bases; unmatched bases: 8. The CDR3 DNA sequence: TGTGCCACCAGTGATCCCTCTAGCGGGGGGGAGCAAGATACGCAGTATTTT. Protein: CATSDPSSGGEQDTQYF.

The J gene is TRBJ2-3, the V gene TRBV24-1, with a tentative D call TRBD1 (5 bases). Germline values: CDR1 KGHDR, CDR2 SFDVKD. Trimming removed 4 bases from V and 2 bases from J, with 9 bases in between. The CDR3 is made up of 14 amino acids. The CDR3: CATSDRQSTDTQYF. CDR3 DNA: TGTGCCACCAGTGACCGACAGTCCACAGATACGCAGTATTTT.

This chain links TRBV27 with TRBJ1-1; 7 bases are shared with TRBD1. The V gene's germline CDR1 is MNHEY and CDR2 SMNVEV (reference sequence). The CDR3 sequence is 16 residues long. The V and J ends lost 6 bases and 0 bases, in that order; junction bases with no gene match: 10. The CDR3 DNA reads TGTGCCAGCAGCTCCGGGACAGCCCCATTGAACACTGAAGCTTTCTTT. Translating gives CASSSGTAPLNTEAFF.

The chain is built from TRBV6-5 and TRBJ2-1; D unresolved. The CDR3 loop spans 12 amino acids. Germline V CDR1 and CDR2: MNHEY, SVGAGI. The ends were cut back, 2 bases at V and 5 bases at J, with 4 bases in the middle. The CDR3 coding sequence is TGTGCCAGCAGTTACGAGGACAATGAGCAGTTCTTC. Its translation: CASSYEDNEQFF.

This rearrangement joins TRBV7-2 to TRBJ2-1; 9 bases are shared with TRBD2. The CDR3 consists of 16 residues. Losses at the gene ends were 0 bases for V and 5 bases for J; bases not matched to a gene: 5. CDR1 is SGHTA, CDR2 FQGNSA, per germline. The CDR3 is CASSLAGTSFHNEQFF. The CDR3 DNA reads as TGTGCCAGCAGCTTAGCCGGGACTAGCTTTCACAATGAGCAGTTCTTC.

On this clone: At the DNA level, this CDR3 is encoded by other sequences in the same sample as well. The rearrangement joins TRBV7-9 to TRBJ1-2; 7 positions agree with TRBD1. The CDR3 is 14 amino acids. V lost 2 bases and J lost 3; bases outside the gene matches: 3. The V gene's germline CDR1 is SEHNR and CDR2 FQNEAQ (reference sequence). CDR3 region: CASSLNRGDYGYTF. The CDR3 DNA follows: TGTGCCAGCAGCTTAAACAGGGGAGACTATGGCTACACCTTC.

This sequence joins TRBV5-4 and TRBJ2-1; 8 bases match TRBD2. The CDR3 is made up of 16 amino acids. The germline CDR1 and CDR2 sequences are SGHNT and YYREEE (reference sequence). The J segment lost 0 bases and the V segment lost 5 bases, leaving 7 bases of the junction unmatched. The CDR3 region is CASRTSADSSYNEQFF. The CDR3 nucleotides read TGTGCCAGCAGGACTAGCGCGGATAGCTCCTACAATGAGCAGTTCTTC.

The chain combines TRBV6-5 with TRBJ1-1; TRBD1 matches 7 bases. CDR1 and CDR2 (germline): MNHEY, SVGAGI. The CDR3 extends over 11 amino acids. After removal of 7 bases from V and 8 bases from J, the junction contained 4 bases not matched to a gene. Here the CDR3 reads CASTGGIEAFF. Here the CDR3 DNA reads TGTGCCAGCACAGGGGGTATCGAAGCTTTCTTT.

The J gene is TRBJ2-2, the V gene TRBV7-3, with 7 bases identical to TRBD1. CDR1 SGHTA and CDR2 FQGTGA come from the germline V gene. The V gene end was trimmed by 5 bases and the J gene end by 6 bases; junction bases not matched to a gene: 9. The CDR3 is 15 amino acids. The CDR3 coding sequence is TGTGCCAGCAGCCGACAGGGCCCAAAACCCGGGGAGCTGTTTTTT. This translates into CASSRQGPKPGELFF.

Only a few counts were recorded for this clone. J is TRBJ2-7 and V is TRBV9; 10 bases are shared with TRBD2. Losses at the gene ends were 0 bases for V and 5 bases for J; bases not matched to a gene: 5. CDR1 is SGDLS and CDR2 is YYNGEE in the germline V gene. The length of the CDR3 is 15 residues. The DNA for the CDR3 is TGTGCCAGCAGCGTAGAGAGCGGGAGGGCTGACGAGCAGTACTTC. The encoded protein is CASSVESGRADEQYF. The full variable domain, completed using reference TRBV9 and TRBJ2-7, is DSGVTQTPKHLITATGQRVTLRCSPRSGDLSVYWYQQSLDQGLQFLIQYYNGEERAKGNILERFSAQQFPDLHSELNLSSLELGDSALYFCASSVESGRADEQYFGPGTRLTVT.

This chain uses TRBV14 with TRBJ1-1; TRBD1 agrees at 11 bases. Germline V gene data show CDR1 as SGHDN and CDR2 as FVKESK. Trimming took 0 bases from V and 3 from J; bases not matched to a gene: 15. The CDR3 is 20 amino acids. CDR3 sequence reads: CASSQEELGQGARRDTEAFF. The DNA for the CDR3 is TGTGCCAGCAGCCAAGAAGAGCTCGGACAGGGGGCGCGGAGAGACACTGAAGCTTTCTTT.

The J gene is TRBJ2-2, the V gene TRBV19; 9 nucleotides match TRBD2. The CDR3 contains 16 residues. CDR1 and CDR2 from the germline V gene are LNHDA and SQIVND (reference sequence). Unmatched junction bases numbered 9, after V lost 5 bases and J lost 5 bases. CDR3: CASSFAGGRGTGELFF. The DNA of the CDR3 is TGTGCCAGTAGTTTCGCGGGAGGGCGTGGGACCGGGGAGCTGTTTTTT.

V gene TRBV29-1 combines with J gene TRBJ2-1, with 7 bases identical to TRBD1. The ends lost 6 bases at V and 6 bases at J; junction bases unmatched: 17. The V gene's germline CDR1 is SQVTM and CDR2 ANQGSEA. This CDR3 is built from 16 residues. The CDR3 DNA sequence: TGCAGCGTCCAGGGCTGCCGGGACAGACCTCCCAATGAGCAGTTCTTC. The encoded protein is CSVQGCRDRPPNEQFF.

The chain uses TRBV30 and TRBJ2-3, with TRBD2 matching over 7 bases. CDR3 length equals 15 residues. V shed 3 bases and J 2 bases; nucleotides not matched to a gene: 8. CDR1 and CDR2 (germline): GTSNPN, SVGIG (reference sequence). DNA for the CDR3: TGTGCCTGGAGCAAGGGACTATTGAACACAGATACGCAGTATTTT. Its protein product is CAWSKGLLNTDTQYF.

The sample holds a few counts of this clone. The rearrangement joins TRBV7-2 to TRBJ2-2; the match to TRBD2 covers 9 bases. The CDR3 runs 19 residues. Unmatched junction bases numbered 9, after V lost 0 bases and J lost 1 base. CDR1 and CDR2 (germline): SGHTA, FQGNSA. For the CDR3, the DNA is TGTGCCAGCAGCTTAGCGATAGCGGGGGCCACGTTGAACACCGGGGAGCTGTTTTTT. Translation gives CASSLAIAGATLNTGELFF. Combining the CDR3 with reference TRBV7-2 and TRBJ2-2 gives the whole variable domain GAGVSQSPSNKVTEKGKDVELRCDPISGHTALYWYRQSLGQGLEFLIYFQGNSAPDKSGLPSDRFSAERTGGSVSTLTIQRTQQEDSAVYLCASSLAIAGATLNTGELFFGEGSRLTVL.

The J gene is TRBJ1-4, the V gene TRBV7-2, with 10 bases lining up with TRBD1. V was clipped by 4 bases and J by 10 bases; unmatched bases: 9. The CDR3 length is 15 residues. CDR1 is SGHTA and CDR2 is FQGNSA in the germline V gene. The CDR3 region is CASSSIRDRGGKLFF. The CDR3 region has the DNA TGTGCCAGCAGCTCGATCCGGGACAGGGGCGGAAAACTGTTTTTT.

The genes are TRBV5-5 and TRBJ1-6; D unresolved. V lost 4 bases, J lost 0 bases, and 8 bases lay in between. Germline V CDR1 and CDR2: SGHKS, YYEKEE (reference sequence). This CDR3 is built from 15 residues. The CDR3 sequence: CASSPVNSYNSPLHF. CDR3 DNA sequence: TGTGCCAGCAGCCCAGTGAACTCCTATAATTCACCCCTCCACTTT. The full variable domain, completed using reference TRBV5-5 and TRBJ1-6, is DAGVTQSPTHLIKTRGQQVTLRCSPISGHKSVSWYQQVLGQGPQFIFQYYEKEERGRGNFPDRFSARQFPNYSSELNVNALLLGDSALYLCASSPVNSYNSPLHFGNGTRLTVT.